This TCR beta chain stems from a study of blood T cell repertoires in COVID-19. About the study: COVID-19 samples from acute and convalescent phases originated in the United States, Italy and Spain. PBMCs, B-cell-depleted T cells, or T cells provided the cDNA or gDNA that made up the material.

The CDR3 loop spans 13 amino acids. Between the trimmed V and J ends, which lost 4 bases and 1 base, there was a span of 10 bases. CDR1 and CDR2 (germline): SQVTM, ANQGSEA. Per the original methods: Reference gene primer amplification gave nucleated cell count estimates. This table comes from immunoSEQ multiplex PCR, and its TCRdb copy is limited to in-frame clones, with some not included. V and J calls plus clone size are reproduced from that table; the DNA served to infer D and trimming. The sample consists of roughly 200,000 clones, roughly 83% of them appearing once. The J gene is TRBJ1-1, the V gene TRBV29-1; D perhaps matches TRBD1 (5 bases). Material for sequencing was peripheral blood. This receptor was obtained from a man aged 40-50 years with acute or convalescent COVID-19. CDR3 coding DNA: TGCAGCGTTGGACAGCGTGAGAACACTGAAGCTTTCTTT. Its translation is CSVGQRENTEAFF.